The 2 T cell receptor beta chains reported below all come from one sample, sequenced in a study of T cells in Graves' hyperthyroidism and ophthalmopathy. Amplification yielded TCR beta CDR3 regions, with RNA transcripts as the source. First-round RT-PCR with HTBI primers amplified the TCR CDR3 region. One entry per CDR3 protein, called by TCRdb with MiXCR from the multiplex PCR reads. This table holds around 560,000 distinct CDR3 sequences, around 15% found once. The sequencing input was blood. Receptors originate from a woman younger than 30 with Graves' hyperthyroidism.

The chain links TRBV27 to TRBJ1-2; 7 bases line up with TRBD1. The CDR3 has 14 amino acids. Germline lookup yields CDR1 MNHEY and CDR2 SMNVEV (reference sequence). The trim removed 3 bases at V and 6 bases at J, leaving 7 bases unmatched. Here the CDR3 reads CASSLGQGGDGYTF. The CDR3 nucleotides are TGTGCCAGCAGTTTGGGTCAGGGGGGGGATGGCTACACCTTC.

This clonotype has ten or more counts. This chain links TRBV27 with TRBJ2-5, with a weak D call TRBD1 (7 bases). Trimming left V 2 bases short and J 2 bases short, with 15 bases between. CDR3 length equals 16 residues. From germline, CDR1 is MNHEY and CDR2 SMNVEV (reference sequence). CDR3 bases: TGTGCCAGCAGTTTAGACAGGGACCGGGGGCAAGAGACCCAGTACTTC. Amino acids: CASSLDRDRGQETQYF.